This entry concerns a single TCR beta chain. Authors' processing steps: It was from reference gene primer amplification that nucleated cell counts were estimated. The data were produced by immunoSEQ multiplex PCR, yet TCRdb's version contains in-frame clones alone and is incomplete. The D gene and trimming were derived from the DNA, and the V and J assignments and clone size from that table. This sample yields around 360,000 clones, of which about 90% are seen a single time; 10% belongs to the top ten. A Seattle source enrolled patients during active infection and followed them longitudinally. Germline CDR1 and CDR2: SGHRS and YFSETQ. Trimming cost V 7 bases and J 0 bases, with 10 bases left between them. The CDR3 loop spans 14 amino acids. This entry belongs to a study of blood T cell repertoires in COVID-19. Study details: There were acute and convalescent COVID-19 samples, and they came from the United States, Italy and Spain. PBMCs, B-cell-depleted T cells, or T cells provided the cDNA or gDNA that made up the material.

The TCR sequence derives from a woman aged 25 to 39 with COVID-19, enrolled during active disease. Sequencing input: peripheral blood. The V call is TRBV5-1, the J call TRBJ2-2; D remains unclear. The CDR3 sequence: CASSAGANTGELFF. The CDR3 DNA follows: TGCGCCAGCTCCGCAGGCGCGAACACCGGGGAGCTGTTTTTT.